Shown below are 31 T cell receptor beta chains from a single sample sequenced in a study of T cell repertoires in ileal Crohn's disease. Clones were read by immunoSEQ multiplex PCR, and TCRdb kept only the in-frame ones, dropping some. The sample lists about 13,000 clones; 70% to 85% were seen once. Material: ileal tissue. The source of these receptors is an adult with Crohn's disease.

The rearrangement links TRBV5-6 to TRBJ1-2; 9 bases are a match to TRBD1. The CDR3 is 16 residues long. Germline V gives CDR1 SGHDT, CDR2 YYEEEE. V dropped 4 bases and J dropped 7; count of bases not matched to a gene: 14. The CDR3 nucleotides are TGTGCCAGCAGCCAGCCTTCGGGACAGGGAGTCGGTGGCTACACCTTC. This codes for CASSQPSGQGVGGYTF.

This chain uses TRBV5-1 with TRBJ2-7; 10 bases align to TRBD1. The CDR3 contains 15 residues. Looked up from germline, CDR1 is SGHRS and CDR2 is YFSETQ. Losses at the gene ends were 2 bases for V and 6 bases for J; bases not matched to a gene: 8. The CDR3 reads CASSLAGQGGGEQYF. CDR3 nucleotide sequence: TGCGCCAGCAGCTTAGCAGGACAGGGGGGTGGCGAGCAGTACTTC.

The chain is built from TRBV6-1 and TRBJ2-7; D ambiguous. The CDR3 extends over 11 amino acids. Germline CDR1 is MNHNS and CDR2 is SASEGT. The V and J ends lost 9 bases and 3 bases respectively, with 9 bases between them. CDR3 nucleotides: TGTGCCAGTCTATTTAACTACGAGCAGTACTTC. This gives the protein CASLFNYEQYF.

The rearrangement links TRBV9 to TRBJ1-2, with D unresolved. The germline CDR1 and CDR2 sequences are SGDLS and YYNGEE. The CDR3 is 13 amino acids. The V end was cut by 3 bases, the J end by 2 bases, with 8 bases between. This CDR3 reads CASSGRENYGYTF. CDR3 bases: TGTGCCAGCAGCGGACGGGAGAACTATGGCTACACCTTC. Supplemented by reference TRBV9 and TRBJ1-2, the full variable domain reads DSGVTQTPKHLITATGQRVTLRCSPRSGDLSVYWYQQSLDQGLQFLIQYYNGEERAKGNILERFSAQQFPDLHSELNLSSLELGDSALYFCASSGRENYGYTFGSGTRLTVV.

The chain links TRBV27 to TRBJ1-5; the match to TRBD1 covers 7 bases. Germline CDR1 reads MNHEY; CDR2 reads SMNVEV (reference sequence). The CDR3 is made up of 17 amino acids. V shed 8 bases and J 0 bases; nucleotides not matched to a gene: 13. CDR3 in amino acids: CASAVGRDRFSNQPQHF. For the CDR3, the DNA is TGTGCCAGCGCCGTTGGACGGGACAGATTTAGCAATCAGCCCCAGCATTTT.

This clone appeared a single time. V and J are TRBV5-6 and TRBJ2-5; 15 bases align to TRBD2. V lost 3 bases and J lost 14; bases outside the gene matches: 5. This CDR3 region has 13 residues. CDR1 SGHDT and CDR2 YYEEEE come from the germline V gene. CDR3 sequence reads: CASSSGTSGGPYF. The DNA of the CDR3 is TGTGCCAGCAGCTCCGGGACTAGCGGGGGGCCCTACTTC.

The rearrangement links TRBV5-1 to TRBJ1-4, with a weak D call TRBD1 (6 bases). Germline CDR1 reads SGHRS; CDR2 reads YFSETQ. V was cut by 4 bases and J by 5 bases, with 15 bases left in between. The CDR3 totals 15 residues. The CDR3 DNA is TGCGCCAGCAGCGAACAGGGTATCGCAAATGAAAAACTGTTTTTT. This translates into CASSEQGIANEKLFF.

The gene calls are TRBV6-1 and TRBJ1-2; the match to TRBD1 covers 11 bases. After removal of 6 bases from V and 5 bases from J, the junction contained 8 bases not matched to a gene. This CDR3 has 15 amino acids. Germline loops: CDR1 MNHNS, CDR2 SASEGT. The DNA for the CDR3 is TGTGCCAGCAGCTTCGGACAGGGGGCTCGGTATGGCTACACCTTC. This translates into CASSFGQGARYGYTF.

The chain couples TRBV10-2 to TRBJ1-2; 7 positions agree with TRBD1. The CDR3 contains 14 residues. With 8 bases clipped from V and 0 bases from J, the junction kept 6 bases outside the gene matches. CDR1 WSHSY and CDR2 SAAADI come from the germline V gene. Here the CDR3 reads CASGGQTTNYGYTF. CDR3 DNA sequence: TGCGCCAGCGGGGGACAGACGACTAACTATGGCTACACCTTC.

This clone has only one observation. The V call is TRBV7-9, the J call TRBJ2-1, with a possible D match to TRBD2 (6 bases). Germline CDR1 is SEHNR and CDR2 is FQNEAQ (reference sequence). CDR3 length equals 16 residues. V was cut by 0 bases and J by 6 bases, with 15 bases left in between. As DNA, the CDR3 is TGTGCCAGCAGCTTAGCGTTGGGGGGTCAGGGCAATGAGCAGTTCTTC. Amino acid sequence: CASSLALGGQGNEQFF. The full variable domain, in which reference TRBV7-9 and TRBJ2-1 provide the parts outside the CDR3, is DTGVSQNPRHKITKRGQNVTFRCDPISEHNRLYWYRQTLGQGPEFLTYFQNEAQLEKSRLLSDRFSAERPKGSFSTLEIQRTEQGDSAMYLCASSLALGGQGNEQFFGPGTRLTVL.

The DNA for the CDR3 is TGTGCCAGCAGCCGGGACACTTATACAGATACGCAGTATTTT. The encoded protein is CASSRDTYTDTQYF. The genes are TRBV7-2 and TRBJ2-3; tentative D call: TRBD1 (6 bases). CDR1 and CDR2 from the germline V gene are SGHTA and FQGNSA. The V and J ends lost 5 bases and 3 bases respectively, with 12 bases between them. The CDR3 has 14 residues. Using reference TRBV7-2 and TRBJ2-3 for the parts outside the CDR3, the full variable domain is GAGVSQSPSNKVTEKGKDVELRCDPISGHTALYWYRQSLGQGLEFLIYFQGNSAPDKSGLPSDRFSAERTGGSVSTLTIQRTQQEDSAVYLCASSRDTYTDTQYFGPGTRLTVL.

V gene TRBV19 combines with J gene TRBJ1-1; D might be TRBD1 (5 bases). The germline gives CDR1 LNHDA, CDR2 SQIVND (reference sequence). The CDR3 is 15 amino acids. With 9 bases removed from V and 4 bases from J, the gap between germline ends came to 21 bases. The CDR3 nucleotides read TGTGCCAGCACCCCCGGGGGAAGCTTGCGCACTGAAGCTTTCTTT. It specifies CASTPGGSLRTEAFF.

The CDR3, as DNA: TGTGCCAGCAGGCGGGAGGCCGGGGCAGATACGCAGTATTTT. This gives the protein CASRREAGADTQYF. The chain recombines TRBV2 with TRBJ2-3, with 8 nucleotides matching TRBD2. This CDR3 has 14 amino acids. The trim removed 6 bases at V and 4 bases at J, leaving 6 bases unmatched. Germline V lookup: CDR1 SNHLY, CDR2 FYNNEI.

The chain links TRBV5-6 to TRBJ1-5, with TRBD1 matching 8 bases. Germline CDR1 reads SGHDT; CDR2 reads YYEEEE. This CDR3 spans 15 amino acids. Trimming removed 3 bases from V and 7 bases from J; junction bases left unmatched: 9. The CDR3 DNA follows: TGTGCCAGCAGCTGGTGGCGGACAGGGCTGCAGCCCCAGCATTTT. Its translation: CASSWWRTGLQPQHF.

This clone was recorded once. J is TRBJ2-3 and V is TRBV10-3; D is undetermined. The germline gives CDR1 ENHRY, CDR2 SYGVKD. V gave up 3 bases and J gave up 1 base, with 11 bases separating them. The CDR3 extends over 15 amino acids. The CDR3 bases are TGTGCCATCAGTGAACGTTCCTTAGGCACAGATACGCAGTATTTT. Protein: CAISERSLGTDTQYF.

This clone was observed once. This CDR3 is CASSIGQSTDTQYF. The CDR3 bases are TGTGCCAGTAGTATTGGACAAAGCACAGATACGCAGTATTTT. V is TRBV19 and J is TRBJ2-3; a possible D gene is TRBD1 (5 bases). There are 14 residues in the CDR3. V shed 3 bases and J shed 0 bases, with 7 bases lying between them. CDR1 LNHDA and CDR2 SQIVND come from the germline V gene (reference sequence).

This clone was seen only a few times. The V and J genes are TRBV2 and TRBJ2-3; perhaps TRBD1 as D (6 bases). V lost 7 bases and J lost 2, with 22 bases in between. In germline, CDR1 is SNHLY, CDR2 FYNNEI. The length of the CDR3 is 17 residues. For the CDR3, the DNA is TGTGCCAGCAAGTCCCCGACAGGTTTCTCCAACACAGATACGCAGTATTTT. Its translation is CASKSPTGFSNTDTQYF.

This sequence joins TRBV30 and TRBJ2-7; 9 bases match TRBD1. V dropped 0 bases and J dropped 6; count of bases not matched to a gene: 21. CDR3 length: 19 amino acids. CDR1 is GTSNPN and CDR2 is SVGIG in the germline V gene (reference sequence). The CDR3 loop reads CAWSVGFLARDRVTSEQYF. The CDR3 coding sequence is TGTGCCTGGAGTGTGGGTTTTTTGGCCCGGGACAGGGTGACCTCCGAGCAGTACTTC.

The chain uses TRBV9 and TRBJ2-7, with 8 bases that match TRBD2. After removal of 2 bases from V and 5 bases from J, the junction contained 6 bases not matched to a gene. Germline V CDR1 and CDR2: SGDLS, YYNGEE. The CDR3 consists of 14 residues. The CDR3 bases are TGTGCCAGCAGCGTGCGGACTAGCAACCACGAGCAGTACTTC. It is translated as CASSVRTSNHEQYF.

The genes are TRBV7-9 and TRBJ2-7; possibly TRBD1 for D (5 bases). The germline V gene has CDR1 SEHNR and CDR2 FQNEAQ (reference sequence). Between the trimmed V and J ends, which lost 0 bases and 7 bases, there was a span of 10 bases. CDR3 length equals 13 residues. The CDR3 is CASSLAADREQYF. DNA for the CDR3: TGTGCCAGCAGCTTAGCGGCCGACAGAGAGCAGTACTTC.

The V and J genes are TRBV6-6 and TRBJ2-7; a possible D gene is TRBD2 (6 bases). The CDR3 extends over 14 amino acids. Between the trimmed V and J ends, which lost 7 bases and 2 bases, there was a span of 15 bases. The germline V gene has CDR1 MNHNY and CDR2 SVGAGI (reference sequence). The CDR3 region has the DNA TGTGCCAGCACTTGGGGGGACTCAGCCTACGAGCAGTACTTC. This codes for CASTWGDSAYEQYF.

This clone was seen only a few times. The rearrangement links TRBV5-8 to TRBJ2-1, with TRBD1 matching 11 bases. The CDR3 consists of 14 residues. V was pared by 3 bases and J by 7 bases, with 3 bases of the junction left unmatched. Looked up from germline, CDR1 is SGHTS and CDR2 is YDEGEE. The CDR3 sequence: CASSWDRGLNEQFF. DNA for the CDR3: TGTGCCAGCAGCTGGGACAGGGGGTTGAATGAGCAGTTCTTC.

The chain combines TRBV11-2 with TRBJ1-4, with TRBD1 matching 10 bases. This CDR3 spans 16 amino acids. Losses at the gene ends were 5 bases for V and 7 bases for J; bases not matched to a gene: 10. The V gene's germline CDR1 is SGHAT and CDR2 FQNNGV. CDR3 sequence reads: CASSAGTGAFIEKLFF. The CDR3 coding sequence is TGTGCCAGCAGCGCTGGGACAGGGGCCTTTATTGAAAAACTGTTTTTT.

The chain carries TRBV5-4 and TRBJ1-3; TRBD1 matches at 7 bases. The J segment lost 0 bases and the V segment lost 4 bases, leaving 7 bases of the junction unmatched. CDR1 and CDR2 (germline): SGHNT, YYREEE (reference sequence). The CDR3 has 16 amino acids. The CDR3 nucleotides read TGTGCCAGCAGCCTGGGACAGCTCAACTCTGGAAACACCATATATTTT. It is translated as CASSLGQLNSGNTIYF.

This chain uses TRBV6-1 with TRBJ1-2, with 8 bases fitting TRBD1. The CDR3 extends over 15 amino acids. Germline V CDR1 and CDR2: MNHNS, SASEGT. V shed 5 bases and J 3 bases; nucleotides not matched to a gene: 8. This CDR3 reads CASSPQGAGYYGYTF. CDR3 sequence (DNA): TGTGCCAGCAGTCCCCAGGGGGCAGGGTACTATGGCTACACCTTC.

This clone was detected only a few times. This sequence joins TRBV9 and TRBJ1-3; TRBD1 might be the D (5 bases). Trimming pared 0 bases from V and 4 bases from J, leaving 14 bases between. Germline V lookup: CDR1 SGDLS, CDR2 YYNGEE. The CDR3 is 16 residues long. CDR3 in DNA: TGTGCCAGCAGCGTAGGATCCGCAGGGTCGGGAAACACCATATATTTT. Translating it yields CASSVGSAGSGNTIYF.

The chain uses TRBV7-2 and TRBJ2-4; D is unclear. Germline CDR1 and CDR2: SGHTA and FQGNSA. The V end lost 1 base, the J end lost 0 bases, and 10 bases lay between the germline ends. CDR3 length: 16 amino acids. The CDR3 sequence: CASSLDSVLAKNIQYF. The CDR3 DNA is TGTGCCAGCAGCTTAGATTCGGTATTAGCCAAAAACATTCAGTACTTC.

The chain employs TRBV4-2 and TRBJ1-3; 8 bases fit TRBD1. V dropped 3 bases and J dropped 0; count of bases not matched to a gene: 10. Germline V gives CDR1 LGHNA, CDR2 YNFKEQ. The CDR3 has 18 residues. The CDR3 region is CASSQKPGTGPSGNTIYF. Written as DNA, the CDR3 is TGTGCCAGCAGCCAGAAGCCCGGGACAGGTCCCTCTGGAAACACCATATATTTT.

CDR3 amino acids: CATSRGQGAAYSNQPQHF. DNA for the CDR3: TGTGCCACCAGCAGGGGACAGGGGGCGGCTTATAGCAATCAGCCCCAGCATTTT. The rearrangement links TRBV15 to TRBJ1-5; 12 positions agree with TRBD1. The junction had 6 bases not matched to a gene; V was cut back by 3 bases and J by 0 bases. Per the germline V gene, CDR1 is LNHNV and CDR2 is YYDKDF (reference sequence). This CDR3 region has 18 residues. The variable domain in full, completed from reference TRBV15 and TRBJ1-5, reads DAMVIQNPRYQVTQFGKPVTLSCSQTLNHNVMYWYQQKSSQAPKLLFHYYDKDFNNEADTPDNFQSRRPNTSFCFLDIRSPGLGDTAMYLCATSRGQGAAYSNQPQHFGDGTRLSIL.

By its share, this clone is medium-sized. J is TRBJ1-1 and V is TRBV5-1; D is perhaps TRBD1 (5 bases). V was cut by 2 bases and J by 3 bases, with 14 bases left in between. The germline V gene has CDR1 SGHRS and CDR2 YFSETQ. CDR3 length: 15 residues. CDR3 residues: CASSFRVGGDTEAFF. The DNA of the CDR3 is TGCGCCAGCAGCTTCCGGGTGGGGGGGGACACTGAAGCTTTCTTT. Full variable domain (rest looked up from reference TRBV5-1 and TRBJ1-1): KAGVTQTPRYLIKTRGQQVTLSCSPISGHRSVSWYQQTPGQGLQFLFEYFSETQRNKGNFPGRFSGRQFSNSRSEMNVSTLELGDSALYLCASSFRVGGDTEAFFGQGTRLTVV.

A word on this clone: One end of the junction fails to match germline, which may point to a read error. The V gene is TRBV18, the J gene TRBJ2-1; D may be TRBD1 (5 bases). There are 14 residues in the CDR3. The germline CDR1 and CDR2 sequences are KGHSH and LQKENI. The CDR3 DNA follows: TGTGCCAGCTCTCCACCGACAGCTTACAATGAGCAGTTCTTC. Encoded protein: CASSPPTAYNEQFF.